Below, 30 T cell receptor beta chains from the same sample are listed, as sequenced in a study of blood T cell repertoires in COVID-19. Sequencing was performed with immunoSEQ multiplex PCR; in TCRdb, only in-frame clones are kept and a portion is missing. Here the sample spans roughly 290,000 clones, approximately 88% being singletons. The sequencing input was PBMCs or T cells enriched from blood (not recorded which). These receptors were taken from a woman aged 35 to 49 who had recovered from COVID-19.

This chain joins TRBV5-4 and TRBJ1-5, with D uncertain. The CDR3 spans 17 residues. Trimming shortened V by 0 bases and J by 3 bases, and 16 bases separated the two germline ends. Germline V gene sequence: CDR1 SGHNT, CDR2 YYREEE (reference sequence). This CDR3 reads CASSLVESGKANQPQHF. CDR3 bases: TGTGCCAGCAGCTTGGTTGAGTCAGGAAAGGCCAATCAGCCCCAGCATTTT.

The rearrangement uses TRBV5-8 and TRBJ2-4; D may be TRBD2 (6 bases). The germline CDR1 and CDR2 sequences are SGHTS and YDEGEE. The CDR3 has 15 residues. The V end lost 4 bases, the J end lost 15 bases, and 26 bases lay between the germline ends. The CDR3 loop is CASSHTGPGSYRLYF. DNA for the CDR3: TGTGCCAGCAGCCATACCGGACCCGGGAGCTACCGCTTGTACTTC.

The chain is built from TRBV4-2 and TRBJ1-2; tentatively, D is TRBD1 (5 bases). CDR1 is LGHNA, CDR2 YNFKEQ, per germline. V lost 0 bases and J 3 bases, leaving 11 bases between the germline ends. The CDR3 runs to 15 residues. As DNA, the CDR3 is TGTGCCAGCAGCCAAGAGGGCAGGGAGGACTATGGCTACACCTTC. It encodes CASSQEGREDYGYTF.

The chain couples TRBV5-1 to TRBJ2-7; 11 nucleotides match TRBD1. Germline CDR1 is SGHRS and CDR2 is YFSETQ. This CDR3 has 17 amino acids. V was clipped by 7 bases and J by 4 bases; unmatched bases: 16. CDR3 sequence: CASAPGGTGTGGYEQYF. The CDR3 bases are TGCGCCAGCGCACCCGGGGGAACCGGGACAGGGGGATACGAGCAGTACTTC.

CDR3 sequence: CASSLRSGVYGYTF. DNA of the CDR3: TGTGCCAGCAGTTTAAGGTCAGGGGTCTATGGCTACACCTTC. The V gene is TRBV28, the J gene TRBJ1-2; TRBD1 is a possible D gene (6 bases). Trimming removed 2 bases from V and 4 bases from J, with 11 bases in between. Germline lookup yields CDR1 MDHEN and CDR2 SYDVKM. CDR3 length: 14 amino acids.

This sequence joins TRBV7-8 and TRBJ2-6; D possibly corresponds to TRBD1 (6 bases). This CDR3 is 18 amino acids long. The germline V gene encodes CDR1 SGHVS and CDR2 FQNEAQ. With 6 bases removed from V and 0 bases from J, the gap between germline ends came to 18 bases. The CDR3 sequence: CASRANPGQPSGANVLTF. Written as DNA, the CDR3 is TGTGCCAGCAGGGCGAACCCGGGACAACCCTCTGGGGCCAACGTCCTGACTTTC.

The genes are TRBV20-1 and TRBJ2-3; D possibly corresponds to TRBD1 (6 bases). With 3 bases removed from V and 4 bases from J, the gap between germline ends came to 14 bases. The CDR3 totals 14 residues. Germline V gene data show CDR1 as DFQATT and CDR2 as SNEGSKA (reference sequence). This CDR3 is CSASSLQGPDTQYF. The CDR3 DNA reads as TGCAGTGCTAGTTCCCTACAGGGCCCAGATACGCAGTATTTT.

The chain employs TRBV2 and TRBJ2-7; a possible D gene is TRBD2 (5 bases). The germline V and J ends were trimmed by 0 bases and 7 bases, with 10 bases remaining between them. Germline V gene lookup returns CDR1 SNHLY and CDR2 FYNNEI. The CDR3 has 13 residues. CDR3: CASSEALGEEQYF. The CDR3 DNA is TGTGCCAGCAGTGAAGCGCTGGGAGAGGAGCAGTACTTC.

The rearrangement links TRBV20-1 to TRBJ1-6, with D tentatively TRBD1 (5 bases). Trimming pared 3 bases from V and 14 bases from J, leaving 20 bases between. Germline V CDR1 and CDR2: DFQATT, SNEGSKA (reference sequence). The CDR3 has 14 amino acids. In DNA, the CDR3 is TGCAGTGCTAGTCCAGGCAGGGCTGATGGCTCCCTCCACTTT. This codes for CSASPGRADGSLHF.

This clone was detected a few times. CDR3 protein: CASSEFPATGQPQHF. CDR3 DNA sequence: TGTGCCAGCAGTGAATTTCCCGCTACGGGTCAGCCCCAGCATTTT. The J gene is TRBJ1-5, the V gene TRBV6-1; no reliable D call. This CDR3 region has 15 residues. V shed 2 bases and J shed 6 bases, with 14 bases lying between them. Germline CDR1 MNHNS, CDR2 SASEGT.

This clone was seen only once. CDR3 in amino acids: CASSLPRTGEETQYF. The CDR3 DNA follows: TGTGCCAGCAGCTTACCCCGGACAGGGGAAGAGACCCAGTACTTC. The chain links TRBV7-3 to TRBJ2-5; 9 bases map to TRBD1. The V segment lost 2 bases and the J segment 3 bases; nucleotides outside the gene matches: 4. Per germline, CDR1 SGHTA and CDR2 FQGTGA. This CDR3 contains 15 residues.

The J gene is TRBJ1-5, the V gene TRBV30; D gene unclear. From germline, CDR1 is GTSNPN and CDR2 SVGIG (reference sequence). The germline V and J ends were trimmed by 6 bases and 2 bases, with 20 bases remaining between them. The length of the CDR3 is 16 residues. The CDR3 DNA is TGTGCCTGCCTCTCCGCTGGAGGGAAGGGCAATCAGCCCCAGCATTTT. Translated, it gives CACLSAGGKGNQPQHF.

This sequence joins TRBV15 and TRBJ2-7; 7 bases fit TRBD1. Germline V CDR1 and CDR2: LNHNV, YYDKDF (reference sequence). The CDR3 length is 15 residues. Trimming at V came to 0 bases and at J to 7 bases, leaving 9 bases not matched to a gene. CDR3 amino acids: CATSRETGAAGEQYF. In nucleotides, the CDR3 is TGTGCCACCAGCAGAGAAACAGGGGCGGCGGGTGAGCAGTACTTC.

This chain joins TRBV28 and TRBJ2-2; a weak D match, TRBD2 (6 bases). Germline loops: CDR1 MDHEN, CDR2 SYDVKM. The V and J ends lost 7 bases and 5 bases respectively, with 17 bases between them. This CDR3 contains 15 residues. Written as DNA, the CDR3 is TGTGCCAGCACCCTCACTACGGGAGCTACCGGGGAGCTGTTTTTT. Its translation is CASTLTTGATGELFF.

The genes are TRBV28 and TRBJ1-4; the D is unclear. The CDR3 runs 12 residues. The germline V gene has CDR1 MDHEN and CDR2 SYDVKM. V lost 2 bases to trimming and J lost 7 bases, with 5 bases between them. In nucleotides, the CDR3 is TGTGCCAGCAGTTTAGGCGGTGAAAAACTGTTTTTT. Protein product: CASSLGGEKLFF.

This clone was counted a few times. Sequence at one end of the junction differs from germline and may be a read error. J is TRBJ1-1 and V is TRBV18; 7 bases match TRBD1. The germline V gene encodes CDR1 KGHSH and CDR2 LQKENI. This CDR3 region has 14 residues. CDR3 DNA sequence: TGTGCCAGCTCAAGACAGGGCCGGAACTCTGAAGCTTTCTTT. Translation gives CASSRQGRNSEAFF. Looking up the rest from reference TRBV18 and TRBJ1-1 gives the full variable domain: NAGVMQNPRHLVRRRGQEARLRCSPMKGHSHVYWYRQLPEEGLKFMVYLQKENIIDESGMPKERFSAEFPKEGPSILRIQQVVRGDSAAYFCASSRQGRNSEAFFGQGTRLTVV.

This chain joins TRBV5-1 and TRBJ2-5, with 8 bases identical to TRBD1. V was clipped by 4 bases and J by 1 base; unmatched bases: 3. This CDR3 has 14 amino acids. The germline CDR1 and CDR2 sequences are SGHRS and YFSETQ. The CDR3 region has the DNA TGCGCCAGCAGCCCGGGACAGGTCCAAGAGACCCAGTACTTC. Protein: CASSPGQVQETQYF.

The chain recombines TRBV19 with TRBJ2-7; D might be TRBD1 (6 bases). The germline gives CDR1 LNHDA, CDR2 SQIVND (reference sequence). The V end was cut by 9 bases, the J end by 0 bases, with 15 bases between. The CDR3 is made up of 14 amino acids. CDR3 residues: CASARTASSYEQYF. The CDR3 bases are TGTGCCAGCGCCCGGACAGCCAGCTCCTACGAGCAGTACTTC.

The chain links TRBV19 to TRBJ2-1, with 7 bases fitting TRBD2. The J segment lost 3 bases and the V segment lost 3 bases, leaving 5 bases of the junction unmatched. Per germline, CDR1 LNHDA and CDR2 SQIVND (reference sequence). The CDR3 covers 15 residues. The CDR3 region is CASSMAGAGYNEQFF. The CDR3 DNA follows: TGTGCCAGTAGTATGGCGGGAGCCGGCTACAATGAGCAGTTCTTC.

V is TRBV28 and J is TRBJ2-1; perhaps TRBD1 as D (5 bases). Germline loops: CDR1 MDHEN, CDR2 SYDVKM. The CDR3 extends over 15 amino acids. With 5 bases removed from V and 3 bases from J, the gap between germline ends came to 14 bases. CDR3 nucleotides: TGTGCCAGCAGTGACGACAGTGGGTTCTACAATGAGCAGTTCTTC. Residues: CASSDDSGFYNEQFF.

The rearrangement joins TRBV9 to TRBJ2-4; D is undetermined. The germline V and J ends were trimmed by 3 bases and 1 base, with 5 bases remaining between them. Looked up from germline, CDR1 is SGDLS and CDR2 is YYNGEE. This CDR3 contains 13 residues. The CDR3 nucleotides are TGTGCCAGCAGCGCGTCCGCCAAAAACATTCAGTACTTC. It codes for CASSASAKNIQYF.

The chain employs TRBV4-3 and TRBJ1-1, with D unclear. The CDR3 runs to 12 residues. Per germline, CDR1 LGHNA and CDR2 YSLEER. The V end was cut by 2 bases, the J end by 7 bases, with 8 bases between. The CDR3 DNA is TGCGCCAGCAGCCAACCGTCAGGTGAAGCTTTCTTT. As protein: CASSQPSGEAFF.

This chain's CDR3 is CAWSTYLAGGHEQYF. Written as DNA, the CDR3 is TGTGCCTGGAGCACATATCTAGCGGGAGGGCACGAGCAGTACTTC. The J gene is TRBJ2-7, the V gene TRBV30; 12 bases are a match to TRBD2. The V segment lost 3 bases and the J segment 5 bases; nucleotides outside the gene matches: 8. The CDR3 is made up of 15 amino acids. The germline V gene encodes CDR1 GTSNPN and CDR2 SVGIG (reference sequence).

This chain connects TRBV18 to TRBJ2-7; 8 nucleotides line up with TRBD1. The CDR3 spans 15 residues. Per the germline V gene, CDR1 is KGHSH and CDR2 is LQKENI. Trimming removed 2 bases from V and 5 bases from J; junction bases left unmatched: 8. CDR3 amino acids: CASSPSAGGEDEQYF. The CDR3 nucleotides are TGTGCCAGCTCACCATCAGCAGGGGGCGAAGACGAGCAGTACTTC.

CDR3 protein: CASSQEFRSSGYQETQYF. CDR3 nucleotide sequence: TGCGCCAGCAGCCAAGAATTTCGGTCTAGCGGGTACCAAGAGACCCAGTACTTC. The chain joins TRBV4-1 to TRBJ2-5, with 8 bases lining up with TRBD2. Per germline, CDR1 MGHRA and CDR2 YSYEKL. This CDR3 spans 18 amino acids. V was clipped by 0 bases and J by 0 bases; unmatched bases: 9.

The J gene is TRBJ2-1, the V gene TRBV28, with TRBD2 matching over 14 bases. In germline, CDR1 is MDHEN, CDR2 SYDVKM. Unmatched junction bases numbered 14, after V lost 5 bases and J lost 8 bases. This CDR3 has 18 amino acids. The CDR3 sequence: CASSNSGTSGSVGDEQFF. In nucleotides, the CDR3 is TGTGCCAGCAGTAACTCCGGGACTAGCGGGAGTGTTGGGGATGAGCAGTTCTTC. The full variable domain, completed using reference TRBV28 and TRBJ2-1, is DVKVTQSSRYLVKRTGEKVFLECVQDMDHENMFWYRQDPGLGLRLIYFSYDVKMKEKGDIPEGYSVSREKKERFSLILESASTNQTSMYLCASSNSGTSGSVGDEQFFGPGTRLTVL.

V and J are TRBV11-1 and TRBJ2-3; 14 bases map to TRBD2. The germline gives CDR1 SGHAT, CDR2 FQDESV (reference sequence). The CDR3 is 16 residues long. V lost 4 bases and J lost 6; bases outside the gene matches: 6. This CDR3 is CASSSGLAGEGDTQYF. As DNA, the CDR3 is TGTGCCAGCAGCTCGGGACTAGCGGGAGAAGGTGATACGCAGTATTTT.

This CDR3 reads CASSQRDPGYEQYF. The CDR3, as DNA: TGTGCCAGCAGCCAGCGGGACCCTGGCTACGAGCAGTACTTC. The chain has TRBV3-1 (or the pseudogene TRBV3-2) and TRBJ2-7; D may be TRBD2 (6 bases). CDR3 length: 14 residues. The V gene's germline CDR1 is LGHDT and CDR2 YNNKEL (reference sequence). Deletions cut 3 bases from V and 3 bases from J, with 12 bases between.

In this sample, this clone turned up once. V and J are TRBV29-1 and TRBJ2-7, with 7 nucleotides matching TRBD1. This CDR3 comprises 12 residues. CDR1 and CDR2 from the germline V gene are SQVTM and ANQGSEA. With 7 bases clipped from V and 3 bases from J, the junction kept 6 bases outside the gene matches. The CDR3 DNA follows: TGCAGCGCCAACAGGGGCCTCTACGAGCAGTACTTC. Translating gives CSANRGLYEQYF.

The genes are TRBV4-1 and TRBJ1-2; D uncertain. The CDR3 loop spans 15 amino acids. Trimming left V 1 base short and J 4 bases short, with 13 bases between. The germline gives CDR1 MGHRA, CDR2 YSYEKL. The DNA of the CDR3 is TGCGCCAGCAGCCAAGTTCGAGATCCGGGCTATGGCTACACCTTC. Translated: CASSQVRDPGYGYTF.